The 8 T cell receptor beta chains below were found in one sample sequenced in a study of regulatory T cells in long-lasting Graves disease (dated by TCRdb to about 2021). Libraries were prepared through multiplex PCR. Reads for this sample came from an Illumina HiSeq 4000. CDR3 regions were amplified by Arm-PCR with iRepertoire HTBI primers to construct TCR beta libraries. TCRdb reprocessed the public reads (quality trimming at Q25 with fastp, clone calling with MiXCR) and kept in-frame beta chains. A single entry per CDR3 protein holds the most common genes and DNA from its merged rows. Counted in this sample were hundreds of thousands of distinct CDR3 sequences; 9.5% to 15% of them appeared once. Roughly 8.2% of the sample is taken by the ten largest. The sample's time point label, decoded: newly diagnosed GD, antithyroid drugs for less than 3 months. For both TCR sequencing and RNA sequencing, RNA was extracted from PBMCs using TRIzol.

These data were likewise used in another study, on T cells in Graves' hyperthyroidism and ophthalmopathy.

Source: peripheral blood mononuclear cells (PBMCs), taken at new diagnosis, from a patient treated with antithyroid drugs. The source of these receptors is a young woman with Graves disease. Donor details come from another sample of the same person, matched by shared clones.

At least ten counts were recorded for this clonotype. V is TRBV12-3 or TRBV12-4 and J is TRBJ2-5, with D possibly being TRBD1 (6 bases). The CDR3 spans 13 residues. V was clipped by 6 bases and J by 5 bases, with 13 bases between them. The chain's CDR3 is CASSFTGSETQYF. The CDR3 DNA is TGTGCCAGCAGCTTCACAGGGAGCGAGACCCAGTACTTC.

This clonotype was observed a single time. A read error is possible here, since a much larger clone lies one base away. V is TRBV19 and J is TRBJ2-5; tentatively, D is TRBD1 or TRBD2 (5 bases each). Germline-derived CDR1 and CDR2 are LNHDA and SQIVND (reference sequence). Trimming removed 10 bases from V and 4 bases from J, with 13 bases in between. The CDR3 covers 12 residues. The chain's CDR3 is CATKSRGETQYF. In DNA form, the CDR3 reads TGTGCCACCAAGTCGAGGGGAGAGACCCAGTACTTC.

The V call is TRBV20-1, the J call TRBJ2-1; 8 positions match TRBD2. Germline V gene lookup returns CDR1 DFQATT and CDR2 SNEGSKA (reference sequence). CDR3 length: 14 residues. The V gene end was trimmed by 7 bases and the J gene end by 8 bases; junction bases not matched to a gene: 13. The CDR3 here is CSGGRPGGADEQFF. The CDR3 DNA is TGCAGTGGGGGTCGCCCGGGAGGGGCGGATGAGCAGTTCTTC.

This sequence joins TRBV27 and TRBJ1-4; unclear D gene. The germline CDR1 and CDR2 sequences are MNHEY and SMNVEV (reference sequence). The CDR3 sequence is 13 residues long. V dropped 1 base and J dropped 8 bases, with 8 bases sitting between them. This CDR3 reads CASSLWRGEKLFF. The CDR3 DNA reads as TGTGCCAGCAGTTTATGGCGTGGCGAAAAACTGTTTTTT.

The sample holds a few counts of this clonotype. CDR3 amino acids: CSAPSGAVGGRSTEAFF. Written as DNA, the CDR3 is TGCAGTGCCCCTAGTGGGGCGGTCGGGGGCAGGAGCACTGAAGCTTTCTTT. The chain employs TRBV20-1 and TRBJ1-1, with D perhaps TRBD1 (6 bases). Germline CDR1 and CDR2: DFQATT and SNEGSKA (reference sequence). V lost 6 bases, J lost 4 bases, and 27 bases lay in between. The CDR3 spans 17 residues.

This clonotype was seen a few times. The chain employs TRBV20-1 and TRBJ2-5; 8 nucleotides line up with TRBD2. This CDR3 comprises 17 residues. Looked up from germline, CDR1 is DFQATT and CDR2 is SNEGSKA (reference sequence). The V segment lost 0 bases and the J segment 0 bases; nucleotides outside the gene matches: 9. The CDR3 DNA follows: TGCAGTGCTAGAGACGCCCAGTCTAGCGGGTACCAAGAGACCCAGTACTTC. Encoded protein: CSARDAQSSGYQETQYF.

CDR3 amino acids: CAISAGTGNTEAFF. DNA for the CDR3: TGTGCCATCAGTGCGGGGACTGGGAACACTGAAGCTTTCTTT. V is TRBV10-3 and J is TRBJ1-1; weak D call: TRBD1 (5 bases). The CDR3 has 14 residues. V was cut by 4 bases and J by 1 base, with 10 bases left in between. CDR1 and CDR2 (germline): ENHRY, SYGVKD.

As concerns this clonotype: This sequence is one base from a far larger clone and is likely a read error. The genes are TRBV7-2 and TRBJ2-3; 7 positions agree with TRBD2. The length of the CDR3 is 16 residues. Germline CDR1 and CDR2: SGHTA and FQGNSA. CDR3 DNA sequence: TGTGCCAGCAGCTCCCGTCTGGGCGGGAGCACAGATGCGCAGTATTTT. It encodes CASSSRLGGSTDAQYF.